The 20 T cell receptor beta chains presented below share a single source sample, sequenced in a study of spatial heterogeneity in lung cancer. Time point of the sample: sample taken at primary tumor resection. These receptors lack a known antigen. Overall study findings and caveats: The study found that expanded intratumoral alpha and beta TCR counts tracked tumor mutation counts.

From the 5' RACE reads, TCRdb called clonotypes with MiXCR, one entry per CDR3 protein. Here the sample spans around 18,000 distinct CDR3 sequences, 5.8% being singletons. The source was lung tumor tissue, collected at surgery. These receptors originate from a female donor with early-stage non-small cell lung cancer.

This clonotype came up many times. Because this beta chain is a stray read in a library intended to capture alpha chains, its abundance should not be given much weight. This chain uses TRBV30 with TRBJ2-5; 8 nucleotides match TRBD1. This CDR3 has 14 amino acids. Germline V gene sequence: CDR1 GTSNPN, CDR2 SVGIG (reference sequence). The ends lost 4 bases at V and 2 bases at J; junction bases unmatched: 6. Here the CDR3 reads CAWTTGQGQETQYF. The CDR3 DNA reads as TGTGCCTGGACCACCGGACAGGGTCAAGAGACCCAGTACTTC.

This clonotype was picked up a small number of times. This beta chain is an off-target read within a library intended for alpha chains, so its frequency means little. The chain is built from TRBV7-9 and TRBJ2-7, with D unresolved. With 6 bases removed from V and 3 bases from J, the gap between germline ends came to 12 bases. Germline V lookup: CDR1 SEHNR, CDR2 FQNEAQ (reference sequence). This CDR3 region has 13 residues. CDR3 DNA sequence: TGTGCCAGCAGGCGCGGCGCCTACTACGAGCAGTACTTC. Protein sequence: CASRRGAYYEQYF.

This clonotype was seen ten or more times. As an off-target read in a library built for alpha chains, this beta chain has a frequency of little significance. The chain employs TRBV19 and TRBJ2-4, with 9 positions matching TRBD1. V lost 7 bases and J lost 7; bases outside the gene matches: 8. This CDR3 comprises 14 residues. CDR1 is LNHDA, CDR2 SQIVND, per germline (reference sequence). The CDR3 sequence is CASTRTGEGNIQYF. The CDR3 nucleotides are TGTGCCAGTACTCGGACAGGGGAGGGGAACATTCAGTACTTC. Drawing the rest from reference TRBV19 and TRBJ2-4, the complete variable domain is DGGITQSPKYLFRKEGQNVTLSCEQNLNHDAMYWYRQDPGQGLRLIYYSQIVNDFQKGDIAEGYSVSREKKESFPLTVTSAQKNPTAFYLCASTRTGEGNIQYFGAGTRLSVL.

This clonotype came up a few times. Little can be read into the size of this beta chain, an off-target read in a library designed for alpha chains. The rearrangement joins TRBV20-1 to TRBJ2-3, with 9 bases that match TRBD2. Germline-derived CDR1 and CDR2 are DFQATT and SNEGSKA (reference sequence). V was pared by 3 bases and J by 1 base, with 8 bases of the junction left unmatched. The CDR3 has 16 amino acids. The CDR3: CSASGSGSRGTDTQYF. CDR3 nucleotides: TGCAGTGCTAGTGGTAGCGGGAGTCGGGGCACAGATACGCAGTATTTT.

About this clonotype itself: The size of this beta chain means little, since it is a stray read in a library made for alpha chains. This chain connects TRBV5-1 to TRBJ2-3; 9 positions match TRBD2. The CDR3 contains 16 residues. V dropped 0 bases and J dropped 5; count of bases not matched to a gene: 7. Germline lookup yields CDR1 SGHRS and CDR2 YFSETQ. CDR3 in DNA: TGCGCCAGCAGCTTGGCGCTAGCGGGATTAGGAGATACGCAGTATTTT. This sequence encodes CASSLALAGLGDTQYF.

This clonotype occurred many times. The library was built for alpha chains, so this beta chain is an off-target read and its size means little. V and J are TRBV19 and TRBJ2-3; 12 bases align to TRBD2. J gave up 6 bases and V 3 bases, and 4 bases lay outside the gene matches. The germline V gene encodes CDR1 LNHDA and CDR2 SQIVND (reference sequence). The CDR3 covers 15 residues. CDR3 sequence: CASSMTSGSYDTQYF. The CDR3 DNA sequence: TGTGCCAGTAGTATGACTAGCGGGAGTTATGATACGCAGTATTTT.

This clonotype was detected ten times or more. For a library built for alpha chains, this beta chain is a stray read; little rests on its size. The V and J genes are TRBV11-1 and TRBJ1-1; no firm D call. Per germline, CDR1 SGHAT and CDR2 FQDESV (reference sequence). Trimming cost V 7 bases and J 7 bases, with 16 bases left between them. This CDR3 has 13 amino acids. DNA of the CDR3: TGTGCCAGCACCCAGCGGAGCGGGGATGAAGCTTTCTTT. It specifies CASTQRSGDEAFF.

Ten or more counts support this clonotype. The library was prepared for alpha chains; this beta chain is a stray read, so its frequency means little. The V call is TRBV9, the J call TRBJ2-1, with a possible D match to TRBD2 (6 bases). With 6 bases removed from V and 0 bases from J, the gap between germline ends came to 13 bases. Germline V gene data show CDR1 as SGDLS and CDR2 as YYNGEE. The CDR3 is 15 residues long. Here the CDR3 DNA reads TGTGCCAGCACCGTTAGCGGAAGCTCCTACAATGAGCAGTTCTTC. This encodes CASTVSGSSYNEQFF.

This clonotype has a handful of counts. The library was built for alpha chains, so this beta chain is an off-target read and its size means little. The rearrangement links TRBV14 to TRBJ2-7; D is possibly TRBD2 (6 bases). V was cut by 0 bases and J by 9 bases, with 12 bases left in between. CDR1 and CDR2 from the germline V gene are SGHDN and FVKESK. The CDR3 contains 13 residues. This CDR3 reads CASSQDRAGRQYF. The DNA of the CDR3 is TGTGCCAGCAGCCAAGATCGGGCGGGACGGCAGTACTTC.

The table lists this clonotype with a count of one. This may be a read error: a much more frequent sequence differs by one nucleotide. Within a library made for alpha chains, this beta chain is off target, and its count is uninformative. The J gene is TRBJ2-1, the V gene TRBV6-2 or TRBV6-3; 8 bases line up with TRBD2. The germline V gene encodes CDR1 MNHEY and CDR2 SVGEGT. This CDR3 has 15 amino acids. V shed 5 bases, J shed 9 bases, and the junction held 12 bases outside the gene matches. CDR3: CASSDSGRARGEQFF. The CDR3 nucleotides are TGTGCCAGCAGTGACAGCGGGAGAGCCCGCGGTGAGCAGTTCTTC.

This clonotype appeared many times. This beta chain is a stray read from a library made for alpha chains; its abundance is not meaningful. V and J are TRBV28 and TRBJ1-1, with a tentative D call TRBD1 (6 bases). Germline V gene lookup returns CDR1 MDHEN and CDR2 SYDVKM. Trimming removed 6 bases at V and 5 bases at J, with 19 bases between. The CDR3 length is 15 residues. CDR3 bases: TGTGCCAGCAGACCGACACACGGGGGCGGGACTGAAGCTTTCTTT. It encodes CASRPTHGGGTEAFF.

This clonotype showed up many times. This beta chain is off target for a library built for alpha chains, so its abundance means little. The chain recombines TRBV7-8 with TRBJ2-3; D unclear. The CDR3 extends over 16 amino acids. Per the germline V gene, CDR1 is SGHVS and CDR2 is FQNEAQ. Trimming cost V 5 bases and J 1 base, with 16 bases left between them. The CDR3 region has the DNA TGTGCCAGCAGCCGCCCCTCGCGGAGCCGCACAGATACGCAGTATTTT. Amino acids: CASSRPSRSRTDTQYF.

This clonotype was seen at least ten times. Because the library targeted alpha chains, this beta chain is an off-target read whose size means little. The V call is TRBV6-2 or TRBV6-3, the J call TRBJ2-1; D is possibly TRBD2 (5 bases). V gave up 6 bases and J gave up 9 bases, with 15 bases separating them. Per the germline V gene, CDR1 is MNHEY and CDR2 is SVGEGT. This CDR3 spans 13 amino acids. The DNA of the CDR3 is TGTGCCAGCAGCCGCGGGCCTGAGATTGAGCAGTTCTTC. Translation: CASSRGPEIEQFF.

This clonotype appeared many times. As an off-target read in a library built for alpha chains, this beta chain has a frequency of little significance. The chain joins TRBV28 to TRBJ2-3; 8 nucleotides align to TRBD1. V gave up 1 base and J gave up 0 bases; unmatched junction bases: 3. The germline CDR1 and CDR2 sequences are MDHEN and SYDVKM. The CDR3 spans 16 residues. CDR3 sequence reads: CASSLSGQGSTDTQYF. CDR3 DNA sequence: TGTGCCAGCAGTTTATCTGGACAGGGAAGCACAGATACGCAGTATTTT. The variable domain in full, completed from reference TRBV28 and TRBJ2-3, reads DVKVTQSSRYLVKRTGEKVFLECVQDMDHENMFWYRQDPGLGLRLIYFSYDVKMKEKGDIPEGYSVSREKKERFSLILESASTNQTSMYLCASSLSGQGSTDTQYFGPGTRLTVL.

This clonotype is deemed medium-sized. This beta chain turned up in a library designed for alpha chains; as an off-target read, its abundance says little. This chain connects TRBV28 to TRBJ2-5, with unresolved D. The CDR3 runs to 12 residues. The V end lost 4 bases, the J end lost 0 bases, and 3 bases lay between the germline ends. Germline V gene lookup returns CDR1 MDHEN and CDR2 SYDVKM. CDR3 protein: CASSSNQETQYF. CDR3 sequence (DNA): TGTGCCAGCAGTTCAAACCAAGAGACCCAGTACTTC.

Concerning this clonotype itself: Since a much larger clone is just one base distant, this may be a read error. A library prepared for alpha chains yielded this beta chain as an off-target read; its size is of little meaning. The V and J genes are TRBV2 and TRBJ1-5, with 7 bases lining up with TRBD1. Germline V gene sequence: CDR1 SNHLY, CDR2 FYNNEI. The length of the CDR3 is 15 residues. CDR3 nucleotides: TGTACCAGCAGGGGACAGTCAGGGATCAATCAGCCCCAGCATTTT. It encodes CTSRGQSGINQPQHF.

Comments on this clonotype: With the library built for alpha chains, this beta chain is off target and its frequency is not meaningful. The chain couples TRBV6-5 to TRBJ1-1, with a weak D call TRBD1 (5 bases). The CDR3 spans 15 residues. From germline, CDR1 is MNHEY and CDR2 SVGAGI. Trimming stripped 2 bases from V and 6 bases from J, with 16 bases between. CDR3: CASSYGDRRGSEAFF. CDR3 DNA: TGTGCCAGCAGTTACGGCGACAGAAGGGGCTCTGAAGCTTTCTTT.

The table lists this clonotype with many counts. With the library built for alpha chains, this beta chain is off target and its frequency is not meaningful. The chain combines TRBV6-6 with TRBJ2-3; D perhaps matches TRBD1 (6 bases). V was trimmed by 0 bases and J by 7 bases, leaving 20 bases between them. The germline V gene has CDR1 MNHNY and CDR2 SVGAGI (reference sequence). CDR3 length: 17 residues. The CDR3 here is CASSYSGRLGAQNTQYF. CDR3 sequence (DNA): TGTGCCAGCAGTTACTCGGGTCGTCTGGGGGCACAGAATACGCAGTATTTT.

This clonotype came up a few times. This beta chain was picked up by a library intended for alpha chains and is off target, so its count carries little meaning. The V gene is TRBV18, the J gene TRBJ2-5; 10 bases align to TRBD1. The CDR3 runs 15 residues. From germline, CDR1 is KGHSH and CDR2 LQKENI. The trim removed 5 bases at V and 9 bases at J, leaving 12 bases unmatched. This CDR3 reads CASSSSGTGDRAQYF. The CDR3 DNA reads TGTGCCAGCTCATCGTCCGGGACAGGGGATAGGGCCCAGTACTTC. Combining the CDR3 with reference TRBV18 and TRBJ2-5 gives the whole variable domain NAGVMQNPRHLVRRRGQEARLRCSPMKGHSHVYWYRQLPEEGLKFMVYLQKENIIDESGMPKERFSAEFPKEGPSILRIQQVVRGDSAAYFCASSSSGTGDRAQYFGPGTRLLVL.

This clonotype was seen ten or more times. The library was built for alpha chains, so this beta chain is an off-target read and its size means little. CDR3 nucleotides: TGTGCCAGCAGCCCAGACCCGGGACAGGGGGCCGATGAGCAGTTCTTC. Translating it yields CASSPDPGQGADEQFF. The chain uses TRBV7-2 and TRBJ2-1; TRBD1 agrees at 12 bases. Germline V gene sequence: CDR1 SGHTA, CDR2 FQGNSA. The V segment lost 5 bases and the J segment 8 bases; nucleotides outside the gene matches: 10. This CDR3 region has 16 residues. The full variable domain, with the rest looked up from reference TRBV7-2 and TRBJ2-1, is GAGVSQSPSNKVTEKGKDVELRCDPISGHTALYWYRQSLGQGLEFLIYFQGNSAPDKSGLPSDRFSAERTGGSVSTLTIQRTQQEDSAVYLCASSPDPGQGADEQFFGPGTRLTVL.